The present TCR beta chain was sequenced within a study of T cells in Graves' hyperthyroidism and ophthalmopathy. There are 14 residues in the CDR3. The V and J ends lost 6 bases and 4 bases, in that order; junction bases with no gene match: 11. Germline V gene sequence: CDR1 SQVTM, CDR2 ANQGSEA. What was amplified from RNA transcripts were TCR beta CDR3 regions. First-round RT-PCR targeting the TCR CDR3 was performed with the HTBI primer set. TCRdb used MiXCR to reprocess the multiplex PCR reads, holding one entry per CDR3 protein. The table lists about 760,000 distinct CDR3 sequences, roughly a third of them singletons. Diagnosis of hyperthyroidism was new in patients aged 18 to 65, and its duration was under 2 months.

Material: blood. This chain connects TRBV29-1 to TRBJ1-2; 7 nucleotides match TRBD1. The receptor was isolated from a woman aged 40 to 50 with Graves' hyperthyroidism. The CDR3 region has the DNA TGCAGCGTCGGCCCAGGGGGGGAGGGCTATGGCTACACCTTC. The encoded protein is CSVGPGGEGYGYTF.